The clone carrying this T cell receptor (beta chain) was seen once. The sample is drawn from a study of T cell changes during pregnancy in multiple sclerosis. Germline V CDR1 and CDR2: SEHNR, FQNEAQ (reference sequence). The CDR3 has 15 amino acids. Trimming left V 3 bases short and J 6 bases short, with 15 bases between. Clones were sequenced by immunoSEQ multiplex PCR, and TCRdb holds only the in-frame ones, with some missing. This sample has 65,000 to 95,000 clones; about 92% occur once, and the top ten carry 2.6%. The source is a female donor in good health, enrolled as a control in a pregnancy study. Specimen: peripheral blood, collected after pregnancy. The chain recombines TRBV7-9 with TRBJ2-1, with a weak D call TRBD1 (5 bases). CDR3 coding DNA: TGTGCCAGCAGCTTTAAAGTCAGGGTGGGCAATGAGCAGTTCTTC. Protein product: CASSFKVRVGNEQFF. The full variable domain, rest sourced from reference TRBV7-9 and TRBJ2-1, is DTGVSQNPRHKITKRGQNVTFRCDPISEHNRLYWYRQTLGQGPEFLTYFQNEAQLEKSRLLSDRFSAERPKGSFSTLEIQRTEQGDSAMYLCASSFKVRVGNEQFFGPGTRLTVL.